In its sample, the clone carrying this TCR beta chain was seen once. Antigen specificity is unknown. The CDR3 extends over 15 amino acids. Trimming shortened V by 6 bases and J by 2 bases, and 14 bases separated the two germline ends. Germline V lookup: CDR1 MNHEY, CDR2 SMNVEV (reference sequence). The sample belongs to a study of radiotherapy plus CTLA-4 blockade in lung cancer. Notes on the study in general: Expansion of tumor-derived TCR clones was observed in blood after radiotherapy plus ipilimumab.

The assay was immunoSEQ multiplex PCR, and TCRdb's table has in-frame clones only and misses some. The data hold about 19,000 clones, with around 86% observed a single time. Source: peripheral blood, taken from a patient treated with radiotherapy plus ipilimumab. This rearrangement joins TRBV27 to TRBJ2-1, with D possibly TRBD2 on 6 matching bases. The receptor was isolated from a human donor with non-small cell lung cancer whose response to radiotherapy plus ipilimumab could not be evaluated. The CDR3 sequence is CASRPLGGAYNEQFF. The CDR3 DNA follows: TGTGCCAGCAGGCCCTTGGGAGGAGCCTACAATGAGCAGTTCTTC.